Listed below are T cell receptor beta chains from one sample, sequenced in a study of T cell responses to AZD1222 COVID-19 vaccine. TCRdb keeps only in-frame clones here, not all; method: immunoSEQ multiplex PCR. The sample consists of more than 100,000 clones, approximately 90% of them appearing once. The source material was peripheral blood, sampled on day 0 of AZD1222 vaccination. These receptors were collected from an adult in good health. Both conserved end residues are part of each CDR3. A D gene is named only where the DNA matches it firmly. Where a row states a size, it is once, few, many or the class of an expanded clone; other rows omit it.

V	D	size	J	CDR3	DNA
TRBV6-1	-	-	TRBJ1-2	CASSERQGGGYTF	TGTGCCAGCAGTGAAAGGCAGGGCGGTGGCTACACCTTC
TRBV27	-	-	TRBJ1-6	CASSSSDALGGSPLHF	TGTGCCAGCAGTTCATCGGACGCCCTAGGCGGGTCACCCCTCCACTTT
TRBV3-1/TRBV3-2	-	-	TRBJ2-1	CASSIGLEDYNEQFF	TGTGCCAGCAGCATCGGACTCGAGGATTACAATGAGCAGTTCTTC
TRBV24-1	TRBD1	-	TRBJ1-2	CATSRGPGTGDGYTF	TGTGCCACCAGTCGAGGGCCCGGGACAGGGGATGGCTACACCTTC
TRBV27	TRBD1	-	TRBJ1-1	CASTHRDRGLNEAFF	TGTGCCAGCACTCACCGGGACAGGGGGCTGAATGAAGCTTTCTTT
TRBV28	-	-	TRBJ1-3	CASSFRSSGNTIYF	TGTGCCAGCAGTTTTCGGAGCTCTGGAAACACCATATATTTT
TRBV24-1	TRBD2	-	TRBJ2-2	CATSDSPSGVNTGELFF	TGTGCCACCAGTGATTCGCCTAGCGGGGTTAACACCGGGGAGCTGTTTTTT
TRBV28	-	-	TRBJ1-2	CASSLASGVYGYTF	TGTGCCAGCAGTTTAGCGTCAGGGGTCTATGGCTACACCTTC
TRBV30	TRBD1	-	TRBJ1-5	CAWSPQGNQPQHF	TGTGCCTGGAGTCCACAGGGGAATCAGCCCCAGCATTTT
TRBV7-9	-	-	TRBJ2-6	CASSSPSGGSSGANVLTF	TGTGCCAGCAGCTCCCCTTCCGGAGGAAGCTCTGGGGCCAACGTCCTGACTTTC
TRBV18	TRBD2	-	TRBJ2-5	CASFSPAGGETQYF	TGTGCCAGCTTCAGCCCGGCGGGAGGGGAGACCCAGTACTTC
TRBV5-4	-	-	TRBJ1-2	CASSLAGAAGYTF	TGTGCCAGCAGCTTGGCAGGGGCGGCCGGCTACACCTTC
TRBV18	-	once	TRBJ1-3	CASSPLDSSGNTIYF	TGTGCCAGCTCACCACTAGACAGCTCTGGAAACACCATATATTTT
TRBV4-2	TRBD2	-	TRBJ2-5	CASSQERRTSGQETQYF	TGTGCCAGCAGCCAAGAACGACGGACTAGCGGCCAAGAGACCCAGTACTTC
TRBV19	-	-	TRBJ1-3	CASSIGAHSGNTIYF	TGTGCCAGTAGTATCGGGGCACACTCTGGAAACACCATATATTTT
TRBV21-1	-	-	TRBJ2-7	CASSNGTGTYEQYF	TGTGCCAGCAGCAATGGGACAGGGACCTACGAGCAGTACTTC
TRBV7-9	-	-	TRBJ2-1	CASSLTANEQFF	TGTGCCAGCAGCTTAACGGCTAATGAGCAGTTCTTC
TRBV30	-	few	TRBJ1-4	CAWREGLREKLFF	TGTGCCTGGAGAGAGGGCCTGAGGGAAAAACTGTTTTTT
TRBV5-1	TRBD2	-	TRBJ2-1	CASSSSGDNEQFF	TGCGCCAGCAGTTCTAGCGGTGACAATGAGCAGTTCTTC
TRBV5-6	TRBD1	-	TRBJ2-2	CASSLLTGRPGELFF	TGTGCCAGCAGCTTGTTGACAGGGCGTCCCGGGGAGCTGTTTTTT
TRBV3-1/TRBV3-2	-	-	TRBJ2-7	CASSQTVSGYYEQYF	TGTGCCAGCAGCCAGACAGTCTCGGGGTACTACGAGCAGTACTTC
TRBV2	-	-	TRBJ1-2	CASSGAGRTSYTF	TGTGCCAGCAGTGGGGCAGGGAGGACGAGCTACACCTTC
TRBV30	-	-	TRBJ1-5	CAWSKGQSGQPQHF	TGTGCCTGGAGTAAGGGTCAGAGCGGTCAGCCCCAGCATTTT
TRBV7-9	-	-	TRBJ2-1	CASSLFGSDRNEQFF	TGTGCCAGCAGCTTATTTGGGAGCGACCGCAATGAGCAGTTCTTC
TRBV12-3/TRBV12-4	-	-	TRBJ2-7	CASTSSTYEQYF	TGTGCCAGCACCTCGTCGACCTACGAGCAGTACTTC
TRBV18	-	-	TRBJ1-2	CASSPQDGYGYTF	TGTGCCAGCTCACCGCAGGACGGATATGGCTACACCTTC
TRBV7-6	-	-	TRBJ2-1	CASSPSPLTSGNNEQFF	TGTGCCAGCAGCCCCTCACCCTTGACTAGTGGAAACAATGAGCAGTTCTTC
TRBV19	TRBD1	-	TRBJ2-2	CASSADRAAQNTGELFF	TGTGCCAGTAGTGCGGACAGGGCGGCCCAGAACACCGGGGAGCTGTTTTTT
TRBV19	TRBD1	few	TRBJ1-2	CASSIGAGGGGYTF	TGTGCCAGTAGTATAGGAGCAGGGGGCGGCGGCTACACCTTC
TRBV6-1	-	-	TRBJ1-6	CASSEAQGWDSPLHF	TGTGCCAGCAGTGAAGCGCAGGGATGGGATTCACCCCTCCACTTT
TRBV2	TRBD1	-	TRBJ1-4	CASSPGTGGTNEKLFF	TGTGCCAGCAGCCCTGGGACAGGGGGAACTAATGAAAAACTGTTTTTT
TRBV28	TRBD1	-	TRBJ1-5	CASAGTGSNQPQHF	TGTGCCAGCGCCGGGACAGGTTCCAATCAGCCCCAGCATTTT
TRBV28	-	-	TRBJ1-2	CASSQGWNGYTF	TGTGCCAGCAGTCAGGGTTGGAATGGCTACACCTTC
TRBV5-6	TRBD2	-	TRBJ2-7	CASSLRAGGSYEQYF	TGTGCCAGCAGCTTGAGGGCGGGGGGCTCCTACGAGCAGTACTTC
TRBV19	-	-	TRBJ2-1	CASTRRGLLNEQFF	TGTGCCAGTACCCGGCGGGGCCTTCTCAATGAGCAGTTCTTC
TRBV14	TRBD2	-	TRBJ2-5	CASSPRLAWSEETQYF	TGTGCCAGCAGCCCCCGACTAGCTTGGTCTGAAGAGACCCAGTACTTC
TRBV5-1	TRBD1	once	TRBJ2-1	CASRDGTGDYNEQFF	TGCGCCAGCAGAGACGGGACAGGGGACTACAATGAGCAGTTCTTC
TRBV11-2	TRBD1	-	TRBJ1-4	CASSRTGGSLNEKLFF	TGTGCCAGCAGCCGAACAGGGGGAAGCCTTAATGAAAAACTGTTTTTT
TRBV3-1/TRBV3-2	-	-	TRBJ2-7	CASSQAGNYEQYF	TGTGCCAGCAGCCAAGCGGGAAACTACGAGCAGTACTTC
TRBV6-5	-	-	TRBJ1-4	CASRAGGQPGGKLFF	TGTGCCAGCAGAGCGGGAGGACAGCCAGGCGGAAAACTGTTTTTT